A single sample gave rise to the 27 T cell receptor beta chains below, sequenced in a study of T cell responses to AZD1222 COVID-19 vaccine. The table came from immunoSEQ multiplex PCR; TCRdb's copy has only in-frame clones and leaves some out. The repertoire includes about 180,000 clones, 88% of them detected once, and around 10% sits in the top ten. The material sequenced was peripheral blood, taken 28 days after the second AZD1222 dose. All receptors come from an adult who received the AZD1222 COVID-19 vaccine.

The J gene is TRBJ1-4, the V gene TRBV20-1; the D is unclear. The CDR3 has 15 amino acids. Per germline, CDR1 DFQATT and CDR2 SNEGSKA (reference sequence). The V gene lost 3 bases and the J gene lost 8 bases, with 19 bases spanning the gap. DNA for the CDR3: TGCAGTGCTAGTCACCCAGTCAGTTCTTACGAAAAACTGTTTTTT. This sequence encodes CSASHPVSSYEKLFF.

The chain links TRBV13 to TRBJ2-7; D is unclear. This CDR3 has 12 residues. The V end lost 6 bases, the J end lost 7 bases, and 13 bases lay between the germline ends. Germline CDR1 is PRHDT and CDR2 is FYEKMQ (reference sequence). In DNA form, the CDR3 reads TGTGCCAGCAGTCACACTAAGGAGGAGCAGTACTTC. Protein sequence: CASSHTKEEQYF.

The sample holds one count of this clone. This chain links TRBV9 with TRBJ2-2; weak D call: TRBD1 (6 bases). The CDR3 totals 15 residues. CDR1 and CDR2 (germline): SGDLS, YYNGEE. The V gene lost 4 bases and the J gene lost 6 bases, with 16 bases spanning the gap. In nucleotides, the CDR3 is TGTGCCAGCAGCCCCGCCGTAGGGGGATCCGGGGAGCTGTTTTTT. Protein product: CASSPAVGGSGELFF.

This chain joins TRBV6-5 and TRBJ2-6; no clear D gene. This CDR3 comprises 16 residues. Trimming removed 4 bases at V and 0 bases at J, with 10 bases between. The V gene's germline CDR1 is MNHEY and CDR2 SVGAGI. The DNA of the CDR3 is TGTGCCAGCAGTTCCCAAGGGTACTCTGGGGCCAACGTCCTGACTTTC. This translates into CASSSQGYSGANVLTF.

The chain couples TRBV6-5 to TRBJ2-1; no reliable D call. Germline values: CDR1 MNHEY, CDR2 SVGAGI. CDR3 size: 12 residues. The V gene lost 10 bases and the J gene lost 6 bases, with 13 bases spanning the gap. CDR3 residues: CATLWMINEQFF. The CDR3 DNA is TGTGCCACTCTTTGGATGATCAATGAGCAGTTCTTC.

V and J are TRBV18 and TRBJ1-3; 8 bases are a match to TRBD1. The CDR3 sequence is 17 residues long. V lost 3 bases and J lost 0; bases outside the gene matches: 7. CDR1 KGHSH and CDR2 LQKENI come from the germline V gene. Here the CDR3 DNA reads TGTGCCAGCTCACCCCAGCAGGGGGCAATCTCTGGAAACACCATATATTTT. Amino acid sequence: CASSPQQGAISGNTIYF.

The gene calls are TRBV5-1 and TRBJ2-1; TRBD2 agrees at 14 bases. The CDR3 length is 15 residues. The germline V gene encodes CDR1 SGHRS and CDR2 YFSETQ. V shed 4 bases, J shed 5 bases, and the junction held 2 bases outside the gene matches. CDR3 nucleotides: TGCGCCAGCAGCCGACTAGCGGGGGGGAACAATGAGCAGTTCTTC. Amino acid sequence: CASSRLAGGNNEQFF.

The V call is TRBV10-3, the J call TRBJ1-5; TRBD1 is a possible D gene (5 bases). The ends were cut back, 9 bases at V and 3 bases at J, with 12 bases in the middle. The V gene's germline CDR1 is ENHRY and CDR2 SYGVKD. There are 13 residues in the CDR3. The CDR3 DNA reads TGTGCCATTCCCGGGACTCCCAATCAGCCCCAGCATTTT. Translation gives CAIPGTPNQPQHF.

The V call is TRBV30, the J call TRBJ1-4, with D unclear. V lost 4 bases to trimming and J lost 5 bases, with 11 bases between them. This CDR3 is built from 13 residues. Germline V gene data show CDR1 as GTSNPN and CDR2 as SVGIG (reference sequence). In DNA form, the CDR3 reads TGTGCCTGGACACAGCCGCCGAATGAAAAACTGTTTTTT. Amino acid sequence: CAWTQPPNEKLFF. The full variable domain, with the rest looked up from reference TRBV30 and TRBJ1-4, is SQTIHQWPATLVQPVGSPLSLECTVEGTSNPNLYWYRQAAGRGLQLLFYSVGIGQISSEVPQNLSASRPQDRQFILSSKKLLLSDSGFYLCAWTQPPNEKLFFGSGTQLSVL.

The chain couples TRBV25-1 to TRBJ1-2; 8 bases are a match to TRBD1. This CDR3 comprises 16 residues. With 4 bases clipped from V and 1 base from J, the junction kept 8 bases outside the gene matches. Looked up from germline, CDR1 is MGHDK and CDR2 is SYGVNS. CDR3 sequence (DNA): TGTGCCAGCAGTGCCCGGACAGGGTTGGGTAACTATGGCTACACCTTC. Its translation: CASSARTGLGNYGYTF.

The rearrangement joins TRBV19 to TRBJ2-3; TRBD2 matches 12 bases. The CDR3 loop spans 16 amino acids. Per the germline V gene, CDR1 is LNHDA and CDR2 is SQIVND (reference sequence). V lost 4 bases to trimming and J lost 2 bases; unmatched junction nucleotides: 4. The CDR3 sequence is CASSSRLAGATDTQYF. The CDR3 DNA follows: TGTGCCAGTAGTAGTCGACTAGCGGGGGCCACAGATACGCAGTATTTT.

The chain has TRBV7-3 and TRBJ2-5, with 12 positions matching TRBD2. CDR3 length: 16 residues. CDR1 and CDR2 (germline): SGHTA, FQGTGA. J gave up 4 bases and V 1 base, and 4 bases lay outside the gene matches. This chain's CDR3 is CASSLIPSGGAETQYF. CDR3 sequence (DNA): TGTGCCAGCAGCTTAATTCCTAGCGGGGGGGCAGAGACCCAGTACTTC.

This sequence joins TRBV9 and TRBJ2-7, with TRBD1 matching over 7 bases. CDR3 length: 15 amino acids. Losses at the gene ends were 0 bases for V and 6 bases for J; bases not matched to a gene: 9. Germline CDR1 reads SGDLS; CDR2 reads YYNGEE. CDR3 residues: CASSVGTGEWGEQYF. The CDR3 nucleotides are TGTGCCAGCAGCGTAGGAACAGGGGAATGGGGCGAGCAGTACTTC.

The genes are TRBV9 and TRBJ2-2, with 13 bases matching TRBD2. This CDR3 has 16 residues. Germline V gene data show CDR1 as SGDLS and CDR2 as YYNGEE. Trimming at V came to 0 bases and at J to 6 bases, leaving 2 bases not matched to a gene. CDR3 protein: CASSVATSGGAGELFF. For the CDR3, the DNA is TGTGCCAGCAGCGTAGCTACTAGCGGGGGGGCCGGGGAGCTGTTTTTT. Full variable domain (rest looked up from reference TRBV9 and TRBJ2-2): DSGVTQTPKHLITATGQRVTLRCSPRSGDLSVYWYQQSLDQGLQFLIQYYNGEERAKGNILERFSAQQFPDLHSELNLSSLELGDSALYFCASSVATSGGAGELFFGEGSRLTVL.

V is TRBV3-1 (or the pseudogene TRBV3-2) and J is TRBJ1-1; D is undetermined. This CDR3 comprises 14 residues. V lost 6 bases and J 4 bases, leaving 15 bases between the germline ends. Germline lookup yields CDR1 LGHDT and CDR2 YNNKEL (reference sequence). The CDR3 loop reads CASSKLGNPTEAFF. The CDR3, as DNA: TGTGCCAGCAGTAAGTTGGGGAATCCCACTGAAGCTTTCTTT.

V and J are TRBV29-1 and TRBJ2-5; 8 bases are shared with TRBD1. CDR1 and CDR2 from the germline V gene are SQVTM and ANQGSEA. The ends lost 6 bases at V and 0 bases at J; junction bases unmatched: 6. CDR3 size: 14 residues. DNA for the CDR3: TGCAGCGTGGACAGGGACCGGGACCAAGAGACCCAGTACTTC. Translating it yields CSVDRDRDQETQYF.

The genes are TRBV28 and TRBJ2-4, with D hard to call. This CDR3 has 16 residues. The germline gives CDR1 MDHEN, CDR2 SYDVKM. Trimming pared 2 bases from V and 0 bases from J, leaving 11 bases between. The chain's CDR3 is CASSLDGVIAKNIQYF. The CDR3 coding sequence is TGTGCCAGCAGTTTAGACGGAGTAATAGCCAAAAACATTCAGTACTTC.

This chain links TRBV2 with TRBJ1-2; D not certain. Germline CDR1 is SNHLY and CDR2 is FYNNEI. V dropped 8 bases and J dropped 8 bases, with 12 bases sitting between them. The CDR3 runs to 11 residues. CDR3: CASDRRRGYTF. The DNA for the CDR3 is TGTGCCAGCGATAGGAGAAGAGGCTACACCTTC.

V gene TRBV20-1 combines with J gene TRBJ1-2; D is perhaps TRBD1 (5 bases). CDR3 length equals 11 residues. Germline values: CDR1 DFQATT, CDR2 SNEGSKA (reference sequence). V was pared by 7 bases and J by 7 bases, with 13 bases between. DNA for the CDR3: TGCAGTGTCGAAGGGGTATCTGGCTACACCTTC. Translating gives CSVEGVSGYTF.

V and J are TRBV7-9 and TRBJ2-3; D call uncertain. Germline V gene data show CDR1 as SEHNR and CDR2 as FQNEAQ (reference sequence). This CDR3 region has 15 residues. V was trimmed by 1 base and J by 0 bases, leaving 8 bases between them. The CDR3 DNA sequence: TGTGCCAGCAGCTTAGGCACAGCGAGCACAGATACGCAGTATTTT. It encodes CASSLGTASTDTQYF.

This clone was counted once. This chain uses TRBV6-5 with TRBJ2-7; tentative D call: TRBD1 (5 bases). Trimming cost V 0 bases and J 3 bases, with 15 bases left between them. This CDR3 is built from 16 residues. Germline V lookup: CDR1 MNHEY, CDR2 SVGAGI. Written as DNA, the CDR3 is TGTGCCAGCAGTTACTCGTCACGGCAGGGAATCTACGAGCAGTACTTC. Translation: CASSYSSRQGIYEQYF.

The rearrangement links TRBV12-5 to TRBJ2-2, with 10 bases matching TRBD2. Per the germline V gene, CDR1 is LGHNT and CDR2 is FRNRAP. The junction had 9 bases not matched to a gene; V was cut back by 1 base and J by 4 bases. The CDR3 runs 18 residues. The CDR3 nucleotides read TGTGCTAGTGGTTTGGAGAAGCGGGGGGGCCCGGGCACCGGGGAGCTGTTTTTT. Its translation: CASGLEKRGGPGTGELFF.

The J gene is TRBJ2-7, the V gene TRBV18, with D possibly being TRBD1 or TRBD2 (5 bases each). The CDR3 covers 15 residues. Deletions cut 9 bases from V and 1 base from J, with 19 bases between. Germline CDR1 KGHSH, CDR2 LQKENI. The CDR3 coding sequence is TGTGCCAGTCGCATGGCTCGTGGGGGTTCCTACGAGCAGTACTTC. This encodes CASRMARGGSYEQYF.

In its sample, this clone was seen once. The chain couples TRBV5-1 to TRBJ1-2; TRBD1 agrees at 12 bases. V was clipped by 0 bases and J by 14 bases; unmatched bases: 17. The CDR3 has 17 amino acids. The V gene's germline CDR1 is SGHRS and CDR2 YFSETQ. The CDR3 sequence is CASSLEGIGTGGPSSTF. DNA for the CDR3: TGCGCCAGCAGCTTGGAGGGGATTGGGACAGGGGGCCCCTCGTCGACCTTC. The full variable domain, with the rest looked up from reference TRBV5-1 and TRBJ1-2, is KAGVTQTPRYLIKTRGQQVTLSCSPISGHRSVSWYQQTPGQGLQFLFEYFSETQRNKGNFPGRFSGRQFSNSRSEMNVSTLELGDSALYLCASSLEGIGTGGPSSTFGSGTRLTVV.

CDR3 region: CASRGTSGGLYEQYF. The CDR3 DNA follows: TGTGCCAGCAGGGGGACTAGCGGGGGCCTCTACGAGCAGTACTTC. The rearrangement joins TRBV2 to TRBJ2-7, with 14 bases that match TRBD2. Germline lookup yields CDR1 SNHLY and CDR2 FYNNEI. The CDR3 covers 15 residues. V lost 6 bases to trimming and J lost 3 bases; unmatched junction nucleotides: 4.

The V and J genes are TRBV9 and TRBJ1-1; TRBD1 agrees at 7 bases. From germline, CDR1 is SGDLS and CDR2 YYNGEE. This CDR3 contains 16 residues. The trim removed 0 bases at V and 1 base at J, leaving 6 bases unmatched. In DNA, the CDR3 is TGTGCCAGCAGCGTAGGCCCTACAGGGGCGAACACTGAAGCTTTCTTT. The encoded protein is CASSVGPTGANTEAFF.

This chain joins TRBV2 and TRBJ1-2; possible D gene TRBD1, 5 bases. The CDR3 has 17 amino acids. CDR1 and CDR2 (germline): SNHLY, FYNNEI. The ends were cut back, 6 bases at V and 7 bases at J, with 27 bases in the middle. The CDR3 coding sequence is TGTGCCAGCAGCAGATCCACAGGCCTTCTATTCTCCGGTGGCTACACCTTC. This sequence encodes CASSRSTGLLFSGGYTF.